This entry is about one T cell receptor (beta chain). Its target is not known. Trimming left V 4 bases short and J 1 base short, with 11 bases between. This CDR3 is built from 14 residues. Germline V gene sequence: CDR1 MGHRA, CDR2 YSYEKL. PCR primers comprised 60 Vbeta and 13 Jbeta primers. In the original analysis: Later reanalysis found around 74 million unique TCR beta chains, around 9.9 million of them shared. Libraries were prepared by immunoSEQ multiplex PCR; TCRdb keeps only in-frame clonotypes and omits some of them. That table supplies the V and J calls and clone size; D and trimming were determined from the DNA. The sample yields 150,000 to 200,000 clones, roughly 60% seen once. The data originate from a study of cytomegalovirus exposure and HLA in healthy donors. Points from the study as a whole: As immune exposure information, only CMV serostatus was available.

The sequence derives from a man aged 35 to 55 in good health and CMV-seronegative. The V gene is TRBV4-1, the J gene TRBJ2-7, with D tentatively TRBD2 (5 bases). The specimen sequenced was PBMCs. The CDR3 sequence is CASSPGILSYEQYF. CDR3 nucleotide sequence: TGCGCCAGCAGCCCCGGGATTTTGTCCTACGAGCAGTACTTC.